The rows below give T cell receptor beta chains drawn from one sample of a study of Ad26.COV2.S vaccination and SARS-CoV-2 variants. TCRdb keeps only in-frame clones here, not all; method: immunoSEQ multiplex PCR. Of some 460,000 clones in the sample, about nine tenths were seen once. Sequencing was performed on peripheral blood, taken in a trial of Ad26.COV2.S vaccine versus placebo. The receptors derive from a person aged 18-65 years who received the Ad26.COV2.S COVID-19 vaccine or a placebo. CDR3s include the opening cysteine and the closing phenylalanine or tryptophan. Fields, in order: V gene, J gene, D gene, clone size, CDR3 length, CDR3 protein, CDR3 DNA. A D gene is named only where the DNA matches it firmly. Where a row states a size, it is once, few, many or the class of an expanded clone; other rows omit it.

V gene: TRBV2
J gene: TRBJ2-1
D gene: NA
clone size: NA
CDR3 length: 14
CDR3 protein: CASSEALRGGAPFF
CDR3 DNA: TGTGCCAGCAGTGAAGCGCTGAGGGGGGGGGCCCCGTTCTTC

V gene: TRBV30
J gene: TRBJ1-2
D gene: NA
clone size: NA
CDR3 length: 19
CDR3 protein: CAWSVKSLGRDPRTWGYTF
CDR3 DNA: TGTGCCTGGAGTGTAAAATCTTTAGGTCGGGACCCAAGAACTTGGGGCTACACCTTC

V gene: TRBV5-1
J gene: TRBJ2-7
D gene: NA
clone size: NA
CDR3 length: 17
CDR3 protein: CASSLGSSGWSSYEQYF
CDR3 DNA: TGCGCCAGCAGCTTGGGATCGAGCGGCTGGAGCTCCTACGAGCAGTACTTC

V gene: TRBV27
J gene: TRBJ2-5
D gene: NA
clone size: NA
CDR3 length: 14
CDR3 protein: CASKRSGSPETQYF
CDR3 DNA: TGTGCCAGCAAACGATCAGGGTCCCCAGAGACCCAGTACTTC

V gene: TRBV19
J gene: TRBJ1-1
D gene: TRBD1
clone size: NA
CDR3 length: 15
CDR3 protein: CASSPISGGNTEAFF
CDR3 DNA: TGTGCCAGTAGTCCCATTTCAGGGGGGAACACTGAAGCTTTCTTT

V gene: TRBV11-2
J gene: TRBJ2-3
D gene: NA
clone size: NA
CDR3 length: 14
CDR3 protein: CASSPTAGIDTQYF
CDR3 DNA: TGTGCCAGCAGCCCCACGGCAGGCATCGATACGCAGTATTTT

V gene: TRBV7-9
J gene: TRBJ2-1
D gene: NA
clone size: NA
CDR3 length: 13
CDR3 protein: CASSFAGPNEQFF
CDR3 DNA: TGTGCCAGCAGCTTTGCAGGACCAAATGAGCAGTTCTTC

V gene: TRBV5-1
J gene: TRBJ1-4
D gene: NA
clone size: NA
CDR3 length: 16
CDR3 protein: CASSLAGKGTNEKLFF
CDR3 DNA: TGCGCCAGCAGCTTGGCCGGCAAGGGCACTAATGAAAAACTGTTTTTT

V gene: TRBV30
J gene: TRBJ2-4
D gene: NA
clone size: NA
CDR3 length: 14
CDR3 protein: CAWSVGSRGNIQYF
CDR3 DNA: TGTGCCTGGAGTGTTGGGTCCAGGGGAAACATTCAGTACTTC

V gene: TRBV28
J gene: TRBJ1-5
D gene: NA
clone size: NA
CDR3 length: 14
CDR3 protein: CASINTYSNQPQHF
CDR3 DNA: TGTGCCAGCATAAACACTTATAGCAATCAGCCCCAGCATTTT

V gene: TRBV18
J gene: TRBJ2-1
D gene: TRBD2
clone size: NA
CDR3 length: 14
CDR3 protein: CASSLGGGYNEQFF
CDR3 DNA: TGTGCCAGCTCCCTCGGGGGAGGGTACAATGAGCAGTTCTTC

V gene: TRBV4-1
J gene: TRBJ2-5
D gene: TRBD1
clone size: NA
CDR3 length: 15
CDR3 protein: CASSRKGQGGSTQYF
CDR3 DNA: TGCGCCAGCAGCCGGAAGGGACAGGGCGGGTCGACCCAGTACTTC

V gene: TRBV28
J gene: TRBJ2-5
D gene: TRBD2
clone size: NA
CDR3 length: 19
CDR3 protein: CASSSREGLAGGMGETQYF
CDR3 DNA: TGTGCCAGCAGTTCCCGAGAGGGACTAGCGGGAGGGATGGGGGAGACCCAGTACTTC

V gene: TRBV4-2
J gene: TRBJ1-6
D gene: NA
clone size: NA
CDR3 length: 14
CDR3 protein: CASSQDGSGSPLHF
CDR3 DNA: TGTGCCAGCAGCCAAGACGGCTCGGGTTCACCCCTCCACTTT

V gene: TRBV9
J gene: TRBJ1-3
D gene: TRBD1
clone size: once
CDR3 length: 14
CDR3 protein: CASSVGQGGNTIYF
CDR3 DNA: TGTGCCAGCAGCGTAGGACAGGGTGGAAACACCATATATTTT

V gene: TRBV5-6
J gene: TRBJ1-2
D gene: NA
clone size: NA
CDR3 length: 12
CDR3 protein: CASSLWQGGYTF
CDR3 DNA: TGTGCCAGCAGCTTGTGGCAGGGTGGCTACACCTTC

V gene: TRBV6-1
J gene: TRBJ2-7
D gene: TRBD1
clone size: once
CDR3 length: 13
CDR3 protein: CASSERGLYEQYF
CDR3 DNA: TGTGCCAGCAGTGAAAGGGGGCTTTACGAGCAGTACTTC

V gene: TRBV2
J gene: TRBJ1-1
D gene: NA
clone size: NA
CDR3 length: 13
CDR3 protein: CASGREMNTEAFF
CDR3 DNA: TGTGCCAGCGGCAGGGAGATGAACACTGAAGCTTTCTTT

V gene: TRBV30
J gene: TRBJ2-2
D gene: NA
clone size: few
CDR3 length: 12
CDR3 protein: CAWSRRTGELFF
CDR3 DNA: TGTGCCTGGAGTCGCCGCACCGGGGAGCTGTTTTTT

V gene: TRBV28
J gene: TRBJ1-5
D gene: TRBD1
clone size: NA
CDR3 length: 14
CDR3 protein: CASRRQGHSSAQHF
CDR3 DNA: TGTGCCAGCAGACGACAGGGGCACTCCTCGGCCCAGCATTTT

V gene: TRBV12-3/TRBV12-4
J gene: TRBJ2-1
D gene: NA
clone size: NA
CDR3 length: 12
CDR3 protein: CASSYILASQFF
CDR3 DNA: TGTGCCAGCAGTTATATTTTGGCTTCCCAGTTCTTC

V gene: TRBV6-6
J gene: TRBJ2-7
D gene: NA
clone size: NA
CDR3 length: 14
CDR3 protein: CASRQQWSSYEQYF
CDR3 DNA: TGTGCCAGCAGACAACAGTGGAGCTCCTACGAGCAGTACTTC

V gene: TRBV6-5
J gene: TRBJ2-4
D gene: NA
clone size: once
CDR3 length: 15
CDR3 protein: CASSYYSRGQNIQYF
CDR3 DNA: TGTGCCAGCAGTTATTACTCCCGGGGCCAAAACATTCAGTACTTC

V gene: TRBV4-3
J gene: TRBJ1-4
D gene: NA
clone size: NA
CDR3 length: 17
CDR3 protein: CASSQGGPYATNEKLFF
CDR3 DNA: TGCGCCAGCAGCCAAGGGGGGCCCTATGCAACTAATGAAAAACTGTTTTTT

V gene: TRBV7-2
J gene: TRBJ1-1
D gene: NA
clone size: few
CDR3 length: 13
CDR3 protein: CASSLLGGTEAFF
CDR3 DNA: TGTGCCAGCAGCTTATTAGGGGGCACTGAAGCTTTCTTT

V gene: TRBV3-1/TRBV3-2
J gene: TRBJ2-7
D gene: NA
clone size: NA
CDR3 length: 12
CDR3 protein: CASSQSSYEQYF
CDR3 DNA: TGTGCCAGCAGCCAGAGCTCCTACGAGCAGTACTTC

V gene: TRBV6-2/TRBV6-3
J gene: TRBJ2-3
D gene: TRBD2
clone size: NA
CDR3 length: 15
CDR3 protein: CASSTGTSPPDTQYF
CDR3 DNA: TGTGCCAGCAGTACGGGGACTAGCCCACCAGATACGCAGTATTTT

V gene: TRBV18
J gene: TRBJ1-1
D gene: NA
clone size: NA
CDR3 length: 17
CDR3 protein: CASSGKLPGLENTEAFF
CDR3 DNA: TGTGCCAGCTCGGGGAAATTACCGGGTCTTGAGAACACTGAAGCTTTCTTT

V gene: TRBV5-4
J gene: TRBJ2-5
D gene: NA
clone size: NA
CDR3 length: 16
CDR3 protein: CASSLPSAGVQETQYF
CDR3 DNA: TGTGCCAGCAGCTTGCCATCGGCCGGGGTCCAAGAGACCCAGTACTTC